This T cell receptor (beta chain) was recorded in a study of T cell changes during pregnancy in multiple sclerosis. This clone came up once. The V gene lost 4 bases and the J gene lost 1 base, with 4 bases spanning the gap. The V gene's germline CDR1 is SQVTM and CDR2 ANQGSEA. The CDR3 runs 11 residues. Method: immunoSEQ multiplex PCR; TCRdb's copy keeps in-frame clones and lacks some. The sample consists of 40,000 to 50,000 clones, around 92% of them appearing once. J is TRBJ2-5 and V is TRBV29-1; D is undetermined. This receptor was obtained from a female donor with multiple sclerosis, enrolled in a pregnancy study. The material was CD4+ T cells from peripheral blood mononuclear cells, obtained in the third trimester of pregnancy. The CDR3 spells CSVAGQETQYF. As DNA, the CDR3 is TGCAGCGTTGCCGGCCAAGAGACCCAGTACTTC.